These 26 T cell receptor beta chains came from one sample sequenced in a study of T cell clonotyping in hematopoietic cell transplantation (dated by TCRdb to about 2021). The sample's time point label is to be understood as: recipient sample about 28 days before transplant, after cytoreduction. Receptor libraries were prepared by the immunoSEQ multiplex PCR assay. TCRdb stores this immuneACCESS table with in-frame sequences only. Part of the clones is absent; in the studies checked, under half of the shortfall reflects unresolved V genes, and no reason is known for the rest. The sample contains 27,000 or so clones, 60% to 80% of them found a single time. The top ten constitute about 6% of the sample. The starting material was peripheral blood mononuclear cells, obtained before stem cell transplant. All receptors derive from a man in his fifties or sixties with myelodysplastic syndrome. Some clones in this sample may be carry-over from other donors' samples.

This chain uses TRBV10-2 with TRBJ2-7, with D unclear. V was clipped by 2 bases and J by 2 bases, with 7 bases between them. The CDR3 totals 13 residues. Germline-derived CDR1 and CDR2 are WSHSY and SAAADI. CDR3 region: CASSEANPYEQYF. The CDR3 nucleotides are TGCGCCAGCAGTGAGGCCAACCCCTACGAGCAGTACTTC.

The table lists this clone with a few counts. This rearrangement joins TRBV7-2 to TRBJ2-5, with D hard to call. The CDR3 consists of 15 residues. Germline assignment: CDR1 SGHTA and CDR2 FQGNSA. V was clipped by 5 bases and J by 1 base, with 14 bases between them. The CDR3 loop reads CASSRNREFQETQYF. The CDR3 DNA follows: TGTGCCAGCAGCCGAAATCGTGAGTTCCAAGAGACCCAGTACTTC.

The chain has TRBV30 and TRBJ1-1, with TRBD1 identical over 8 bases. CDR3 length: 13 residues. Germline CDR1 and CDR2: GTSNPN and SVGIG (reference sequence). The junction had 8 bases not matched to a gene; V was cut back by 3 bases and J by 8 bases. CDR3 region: CAWSEGQVREAFF. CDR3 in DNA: TGTGCCTGGAGCGAGGGACAGGTCCGCGAAGCTTTCTTT.

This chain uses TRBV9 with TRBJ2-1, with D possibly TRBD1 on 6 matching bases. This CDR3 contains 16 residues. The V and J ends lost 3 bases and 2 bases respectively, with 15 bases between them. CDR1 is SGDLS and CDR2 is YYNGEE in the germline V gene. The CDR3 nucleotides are TGTGCCAGCAGCGCGCTATGGGACACCACCTACAATGAGCAGTTCTTC. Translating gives CASSALWDTTYNEQFF.

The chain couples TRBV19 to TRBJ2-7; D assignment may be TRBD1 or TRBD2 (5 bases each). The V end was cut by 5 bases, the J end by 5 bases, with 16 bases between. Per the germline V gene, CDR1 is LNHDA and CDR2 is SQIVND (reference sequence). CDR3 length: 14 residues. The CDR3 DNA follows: TGTGCCAGTAGTTGGACACTCCGGGAAAACGAGCAGTACTTC. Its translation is CASSWTLRENEQYF.

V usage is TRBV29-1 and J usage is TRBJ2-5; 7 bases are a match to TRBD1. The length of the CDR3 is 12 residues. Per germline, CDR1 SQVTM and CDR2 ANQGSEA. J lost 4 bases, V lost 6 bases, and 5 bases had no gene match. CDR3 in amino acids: CSVQQGRETQYF. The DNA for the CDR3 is TGCAGCGTACAACAGGGGCGAGAGACCCAGTACTTC.

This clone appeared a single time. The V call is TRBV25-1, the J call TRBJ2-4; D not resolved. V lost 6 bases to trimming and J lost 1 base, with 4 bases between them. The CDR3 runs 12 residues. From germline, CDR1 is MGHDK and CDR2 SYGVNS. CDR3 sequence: CASSPAKNIQYF. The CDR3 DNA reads TGTGCCAGCAGCCCGGCCAAAAACATTCAGTACTTC.

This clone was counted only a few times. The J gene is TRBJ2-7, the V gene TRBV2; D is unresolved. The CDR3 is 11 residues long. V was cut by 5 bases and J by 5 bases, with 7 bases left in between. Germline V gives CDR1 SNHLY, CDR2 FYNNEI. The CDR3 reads CASSTTNEQYF. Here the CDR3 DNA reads TGTGCCAGCAGTACCACCAACGAGCAGTACTTC.

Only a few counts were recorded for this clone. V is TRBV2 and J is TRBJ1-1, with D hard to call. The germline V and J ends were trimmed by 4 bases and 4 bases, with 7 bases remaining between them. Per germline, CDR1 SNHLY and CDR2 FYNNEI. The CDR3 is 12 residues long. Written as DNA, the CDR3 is TGTGCCAGCAGTGGGGAGTTCACTGAAGCTTTCTTT. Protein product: CASSGEFTEAFF.

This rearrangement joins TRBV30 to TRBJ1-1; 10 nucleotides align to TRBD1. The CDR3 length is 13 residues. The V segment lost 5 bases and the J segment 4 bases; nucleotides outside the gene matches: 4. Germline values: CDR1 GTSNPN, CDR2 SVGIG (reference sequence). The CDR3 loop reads CAWDGQGGTEAFF. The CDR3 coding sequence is TGTGCCTGGGACGGACAGGGGGGCACTGAAGCTTTCTTT.

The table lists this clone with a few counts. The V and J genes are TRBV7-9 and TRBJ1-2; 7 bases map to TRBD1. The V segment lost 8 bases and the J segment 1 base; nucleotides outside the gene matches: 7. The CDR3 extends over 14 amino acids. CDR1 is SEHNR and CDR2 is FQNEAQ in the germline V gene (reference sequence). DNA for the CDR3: TGTGCCAGCGCCCGACAGGGAGATAACTATGGCTACACCTTC. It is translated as CASARQGDNYGYTF.

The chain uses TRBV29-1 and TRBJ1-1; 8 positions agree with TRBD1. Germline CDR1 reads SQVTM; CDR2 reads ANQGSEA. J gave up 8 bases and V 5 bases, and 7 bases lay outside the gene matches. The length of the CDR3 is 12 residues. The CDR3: CSVLLQGAEAFF. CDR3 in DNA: TGCAGCGTTCTCCTCCAGGGGGCAGAAGCTTTCTTT.

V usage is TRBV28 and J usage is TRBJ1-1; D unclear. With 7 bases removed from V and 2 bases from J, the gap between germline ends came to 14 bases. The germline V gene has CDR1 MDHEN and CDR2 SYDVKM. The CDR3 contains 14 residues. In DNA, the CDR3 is TGTGCCAGCACCGCGACACCGGTCAACACTGAAGCTTTCTTT. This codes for CASTATPVNTEAFF.

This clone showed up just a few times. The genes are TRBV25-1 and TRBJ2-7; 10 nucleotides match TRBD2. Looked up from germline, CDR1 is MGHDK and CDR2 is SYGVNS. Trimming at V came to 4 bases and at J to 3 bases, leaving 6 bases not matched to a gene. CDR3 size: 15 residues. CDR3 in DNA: TGTGCCAGCAGTGCGTCTAGCGGGAGTTACTACGAGCAGTACTTC. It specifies CASSASSGSYYEQYF.

The CDR3 loop is CASSHPSGAKNIQYF. CDR3 DNA sequence: TGTGCCAGCAGCCATCCCTCGGGGGCCAAAAACATTCAGTACTTC. The chain couples TRBV5-6 to TRBJ2-4; D might be TRBD2 (5 bases). CDR3 size: 15 residues. Per the germline V gene, CDR1 is SGHDT and CDR2 is YYEEEE. V was shortened by 4 bases and J by 1 base, with 12 bases between the two germline ends. The entire variable domain, with the rest obtained from reference TRBV5-6 and TRBJ2-4, is as follows: DAGVTQSPTHLIKTRGQQVTLRCSPKSGHDTVSWYQQALGQGPQFIFQYYEEEERQRGNFPDRFSGHQFPNYSSELNVNALLLGDSALYLCASSHPSGAKNIQYFGAGTRLSVL.

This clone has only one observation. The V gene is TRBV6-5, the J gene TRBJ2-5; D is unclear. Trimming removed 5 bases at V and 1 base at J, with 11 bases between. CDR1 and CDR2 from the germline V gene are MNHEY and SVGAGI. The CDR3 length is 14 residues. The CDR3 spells CASSAAPGQETQYF. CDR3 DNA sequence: TGTGCCAGCAGTGCCGCCCCGGGCCAAGAGACCCAGTACTTC.

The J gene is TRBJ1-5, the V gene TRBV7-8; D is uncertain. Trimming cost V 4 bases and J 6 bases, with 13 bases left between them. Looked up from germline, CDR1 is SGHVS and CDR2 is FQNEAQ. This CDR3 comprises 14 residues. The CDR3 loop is CASSSDGLGQPQHF. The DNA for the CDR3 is TGTGCCAGCAGCTCGGACGGCCTCGGTCAGCCCCAGCATTTT.

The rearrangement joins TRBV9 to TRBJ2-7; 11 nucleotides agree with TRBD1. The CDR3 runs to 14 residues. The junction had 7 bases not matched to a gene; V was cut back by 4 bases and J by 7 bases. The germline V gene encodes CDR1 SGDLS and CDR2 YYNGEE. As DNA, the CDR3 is TGTGCCAGCAGCCCACGGACAGGGGGCAAGGAGCAGTACTTC. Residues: CASSPRTGGKEQYF.

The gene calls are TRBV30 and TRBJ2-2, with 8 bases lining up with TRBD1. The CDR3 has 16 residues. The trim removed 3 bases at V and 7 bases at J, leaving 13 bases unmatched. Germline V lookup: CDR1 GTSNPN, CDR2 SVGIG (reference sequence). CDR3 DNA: TGTGCCTGGAGGAAGGACAGGGTTGACACCCTCGGGGAGCTGTTTTTT. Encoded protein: CAWRKDRVDTLGELFF.

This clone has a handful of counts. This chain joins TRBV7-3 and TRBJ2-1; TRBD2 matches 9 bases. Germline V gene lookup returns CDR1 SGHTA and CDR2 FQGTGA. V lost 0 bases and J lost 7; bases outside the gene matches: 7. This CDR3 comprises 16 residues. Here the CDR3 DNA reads TGTGCCAGCAGCTTAACCCCGCGGGGGGGCCGTAATGAGCAGTTCTTC. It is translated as CASSLTPRGGRNEQFF.

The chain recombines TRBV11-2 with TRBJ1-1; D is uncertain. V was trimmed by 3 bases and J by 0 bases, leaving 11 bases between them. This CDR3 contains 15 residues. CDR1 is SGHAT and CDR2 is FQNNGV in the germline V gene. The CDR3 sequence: CASSFRVRVNTEAFF. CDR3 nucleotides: TGTGCCAGCAGCTTCCGCGTCCGGGTGAACACTGAAGCTTTCTTT.

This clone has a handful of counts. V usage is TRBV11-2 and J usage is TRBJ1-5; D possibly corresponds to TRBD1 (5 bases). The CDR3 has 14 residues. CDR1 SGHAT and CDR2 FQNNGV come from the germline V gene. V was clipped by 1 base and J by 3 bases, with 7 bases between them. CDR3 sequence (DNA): TGTGCCAGCAGCTTAGGGGGACCCAATCAGCCCCAGCATTTT. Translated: CASSLGGPNQPQHF.

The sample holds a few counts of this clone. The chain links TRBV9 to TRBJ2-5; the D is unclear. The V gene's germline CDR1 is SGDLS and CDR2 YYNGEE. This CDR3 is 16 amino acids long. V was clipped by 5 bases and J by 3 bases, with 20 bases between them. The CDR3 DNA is TGTGCCAGCAGTCGAAAATCCTACAGAGCCGAAGAGACCCAGTACTTC. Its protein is CASSRKSYRAEETQYF.

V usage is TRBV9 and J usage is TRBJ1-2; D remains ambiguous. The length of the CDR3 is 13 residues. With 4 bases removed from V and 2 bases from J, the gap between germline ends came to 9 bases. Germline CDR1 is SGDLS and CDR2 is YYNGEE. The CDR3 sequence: CASSRDSNYGYTF. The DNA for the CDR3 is TGTGCCAGCAGCCGTGACTCAAACTATGGCTACACCTTC.

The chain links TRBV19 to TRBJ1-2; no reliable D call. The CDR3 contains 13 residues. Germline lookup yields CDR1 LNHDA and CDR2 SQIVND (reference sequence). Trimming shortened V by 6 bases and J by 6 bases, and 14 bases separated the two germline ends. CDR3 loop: CASRIEGPNGYTF. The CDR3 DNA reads TGTGCCAGTAGGATCGAAGGGCCAAATGGCTACACCTTC.

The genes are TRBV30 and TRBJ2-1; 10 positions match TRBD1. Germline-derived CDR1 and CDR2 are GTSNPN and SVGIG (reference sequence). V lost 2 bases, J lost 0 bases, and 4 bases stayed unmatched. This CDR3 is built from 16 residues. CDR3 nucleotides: TGTGCCTGGAGTCGTAGGACAGGGGGCTCCTACAATGAGCAGTTCTTC. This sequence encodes CAWSRRTGGSYNEQFF.